This T cell receptor (beta chain) comes out of a study of blood T cell repertoires in COVID-19. The CDR3 sequence is 12 residues long. The germline CDR1 and CDR2 sequences are MNHEY and SMNVEV (reference sequence). V gave up 6 bases and J gave up 8 bases, with 13 bases separating them. Using immunoSEQ multiplex PCR, the repertoire was profiled, and TCRdb retains in-frame clones only, with some absent. The sample shows around 140,000 clones, less than 90% of them seen only once. This clonotype was obtained from a man younger than 40 with COVID-19, enrolled during active disease. The sample taken for sequencing was peripheral blood. The rearrangement links TRBV27 to TRBJ1-2; weak D call: TRBD1 (6 bases). This CDR3 reads CASSSGARGYTF. CDR3 nucleotides: TGTGCCAGCAGCTCAGGGGCGAGGGGCTACACCTTC.